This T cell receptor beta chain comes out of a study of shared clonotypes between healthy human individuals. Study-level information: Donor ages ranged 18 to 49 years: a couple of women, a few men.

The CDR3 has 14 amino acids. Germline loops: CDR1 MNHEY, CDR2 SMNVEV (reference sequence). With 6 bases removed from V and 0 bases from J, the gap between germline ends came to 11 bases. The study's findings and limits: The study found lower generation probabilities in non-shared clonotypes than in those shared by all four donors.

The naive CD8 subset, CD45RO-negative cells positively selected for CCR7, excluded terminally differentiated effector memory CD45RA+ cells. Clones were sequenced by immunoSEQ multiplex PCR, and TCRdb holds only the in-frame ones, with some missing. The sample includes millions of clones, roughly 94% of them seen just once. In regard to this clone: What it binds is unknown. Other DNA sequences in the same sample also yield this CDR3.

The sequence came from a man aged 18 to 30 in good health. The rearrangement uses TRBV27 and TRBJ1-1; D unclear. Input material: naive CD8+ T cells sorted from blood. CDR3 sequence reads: CASSPRTVNTEAFF. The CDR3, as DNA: TGTGCCAGCAGCCCCCGGACGGTGAACACTGAAGCTTTCTTT.